This TCR beta chain was sequenced during a study of OX40 agonist ivuxolimab in advanced cancers. Study-wide background: Patients received ivuxolimab, an agonistic anti-OX40 (CD134) antibody. Dose-escalation patients' cancers were hepatocellular carcinoma, melanoma, renal cell or head and neck cancer.

Between the trimmed V and J ends, which lost 1 base and 2 bases, there was a span of 11 bases. The CDR3 sequence is 15 residues long. The germline CDR1 and CDR2 sequences are SGHTA and FQGNSA. Sequencing was performed with immunoSEQ multiplex PCR; in TCRdb, only in-frame clones are kept and a portion is missing. The table includes over 20,000 clones, around 82% detected once. The receptor's source is an adult with an advanced solid tumor such as melanoma, head and neck, liver or kidney cancer. This chain connects TRBV7-2 to TRBJ1-2; D remains ambiguous. Sequences were derived from CD4+ or CD8+ T cells sorted from blood, sampled in a trial of the OX40 agonist ivuxolimab. This CDR3 reads CASSLDGLGNYGYTF. The DNA for the CDR3 is TGTGCCAGCAGCTTAGATGGGTTAGGAAACTATGGCTACACCTTC.